These 29 T cell receptor beta chains were all obtained from the same sample, sequenced in a study of blood T cells in healthy people across ages. The use of a sample-barcoded 5' primer and a J-beta primer mix characterized a second PCR of about 7 to 12 cycles. TCRdb re-derived calls from the 5' RACE reads in MiXCR, one entry per CDR3 protein. This table holds about 780,000 distinct CDR3 sequences, roughly 24% found once. The sample also formed part of further work on T cells of mothers and their children.

Sequenced material: blood. The source is a boy between 10 and 17 years old in good health.

This clonotype was counted only a few times. This rearrangement joins TRBV29-1 to TRBJ1-1, with D perhaps matching TRBD1 (5 bases). Trimming stripped 4 bases from V and 0 bases from J, with 12 bases between. The germline CDR1 and CDR2 sequences are SQVTM and ANQGSEA. The CDR3 has 14 amino acids. The CDR3 reads CSVAAGTVNTEAFF. For the CDR3, the DNA is TGCAGCGTTGCGGCAGGGACGGTGAACACTGAAGCTTTCTTT.

The chain couples TRBV6-5 to TRBJ1-2; D is uncertain. There are 11 residues in the CDR3. With 6 bases removed from V and 4 bases from J, the gap between germline ends came to 6 bases. Germline lookup yields CDR1 MNHEY and CDR2 SVGAGI. CDR3 residues: CASRGIYGYTF. CDR3 coding DNA: TGTGCCAGCAGAGGCATCTATGGCTACACCTTC.

The chain is built from TRBV4-1 and TRBJ1-4; possibly TRBD1 for D (6 bases). Germline V gives CDR1 MGHRA, CDR2 YSYEKL. V lost 5 bases, J lost 7 bases, and 17 bases lay in between. The CDR3 runs 15 residues. The CDR3 reads CASSGQDSLVEKLFF. CDR3 sequence (DNA): TGCGCCAGCAGCGGTCAGGACAGTTTGGTTGAAAAACTGTTTTTT.

CDR3 DNA: TGTGCCAGCAGCTCCCGGACTAGCGGGGGGCCCAAAGAGACCCAGTACTTC. Translating gives CASSSRTSGGPKETQYF. The chain couples TRBV7-9 to TRBJ2-5, with 14 bases identical to TRBD2. V was clipped by 4 bases and J by 3 bases; unmatched bases: 7. Per germline, CDR1 SEHNR and CDR2 FQNEAQ (reference sequence). There are 17 residues in the CDR3.

The V and J genes are TRBV7-3 and TRBJ2-3; D is unclear. Germline CDR1 and CDR2: SGHTA and FQGTGA. The CDR3 is made up of 12 amino acids. Trimming took 2 bases from V and 4 from J, leaving 4 bases between them. For the CDR3, the DNA is TGTGCCAGCAGCTTACATCCAGATACGCAGTATTTT. It encodes CASSLHPDTQYF.

V gene TRBV3-1 combines with J gene TRBJ2-5, with 7 bases matching TRBD1. The J call may be in error: the DNA end matches TRBJ2-7 better. Per germline, CDR1 LGHDT and CDR2 YNNKEL (reference sequence). The CDR3 covers 16 residues. CDR3 protein: CASSQDWDRPSTEQYF. In DNA form, the CDR3 reads TGTGCCAGCAGCCAAGATTGGGACAGACCCTCCACCGAGCAGTACTTC.

This chain uses TRBV5-1 with TRBJ2-1, with D perhaps TRBD1 or TRBD2 (5 bases each). Germline V gives CDR1 SGHRS, CDR2 YFSETQ. CDR3 length: 14 amino acids. Trimming shortened V by 4 bases and J by 7 bases, and 15 bases separated the two germline ends. The CDR3 protein is CASSPGTSINEQFF. CDR3 coding DNA: TGCGCCAGCAGCCCGGGGACCTCAATAAATGAGCAGTTCTTC.

The chain recombines TRBV20-1 with TRBJ1-1; tentatively, D is TRBD1 (5 bases). CDR1 DFQATT and CDR2 SNEGSKA come from the germline V gene (reference sequence). The CDR3 covers 14 residues. With 0 bases removed from V and 6 bases from J, the gap between germline ends came to 14 bases. CDR3 nucleotides: TGCAGTGCTAGAGATAGGAGACGGGGGGCTGAAGCTTTCTTT. Translated, it gives CSARDRRRGAEAFF.

The chain is built from TRBV6-5 and TRBJ2-7; TRBD1 matches 9 bases. CDR3 length: 14 amino acids. Germline assignment: CDR1 MNHEY and CDR2 SVGAGI. V lost 7 bases to trimming and J lost 6 bases; unmatched junction nucleotides: 10. CDR3 protein: CASKRTGEAREQYF. The CDR3 DNA reads TGTGCCAGCAAAAGGACAGGGGAAGCACGCGAGCAGTACTTC.

The CDR3 DNA reads as TGTGCCATCAGTCCGGGACTAGCAGCAGATACGCAGTATTTT. This translates into CAISPGLAADTQYF. This chain links TRBV10-3 with TRBJ2-3, with 9 bases that match TRBD2. The CDR3 totals 14 residues. Germline CDR1 is ENHRY and CDR2 is SYGVKD. J gave up 4 bases and V 5 bases, and 4 bases lay outside the gene matches.

The chain employs TRBV12-3 or TRBV12-4 and TRBJ2-1; D is unresolved. The CDR3 consists of 12 residues. With 6 bases removed from V and 4 bases from J, the gap between germline ends came to 7 bases. CDR3 residues: CASRAAYNEQFF. Here the CDR3 DNA reads TGTGCCAGCAGGGCGGCGTACAATGAGCAGTTCTTC.

This chain uses TRBV6-6 with TRBJ2-7; D remains unclear. CDR1 MNHNY and CDR2 SVGAGI come from the germline V gene (reference sequence). This CDR3 is built from 12 residues. V shed 0 bases and J shed 3 bases, with 3 bases lying between them. CDR3 protein: CASSYSIYEQYF. The CDR3 nucleotides are TGTGCCAGCAGTTACTCGATCTACGAGCAGTACTTC.

The chain couples TRBV10-3 to TRBJ2-3, with D perhaps matching TRBD1 (6 bases). The V end lost 2 bases, the J end lost 3 bases, and 9 bases lay between the germline ends. CDR3 length equals 14 residues. Germline CDR1 is ENHRY and CDR2 is SYGVKD. CDR3 residues: CAISEPGETDTQYF. CDR3 DNA sequence: TGTGCCATCAGTGAGCCAGGGGAAACAGATACGCAGTATTTT.

V and J are TRBV9 and TRBJ1-5; D remains unclear. This CDR3 contains 14 residues. With 4 bases removed from V and 1 base from J, the gap between germline ends came to 9 bases. Germline V CDR1 and CDR2: SGDLS, YYNGEE. The CDR3 nucleotides read TGTGCCAGCAGCCCAAGACGGAGCAATCAGCCCCAGCATTTT. Residues: CASSPRRSNQPQHF.

The chain links TRBV2 to TRBJ1-1; 7 bases line up with TRBD1. The CDR3 has 13 residues. Looked up from germline, CDR1 is SNHLY and CDR2 is FYNNEI. With V trimmed by 8 bases and J by 0 bases, 3 bases remained unmatched. The CDR3 coding sequence is TGTGCCAGCCAGGACAGGATGAACACTGAAGCTTTCTTT. It encodes CASQDRMNTEAFF.

The rearrangement joins TRBV5-1 to TRBJ2-5; TRBD1 matches 7 bases. CDR3 length equals 16 residues. V gave up 5 bases and J gave up 4 bases; unmatched junction bases: 14. CDR1 is SGHRS, CDR2 YFSETQ, per germline. CDR3 coding DNA: TGCGCCAGCAGACAGATATACAGGGGTGCCGGAGAGACCCAGTACTTC. Residues: CASRQIYRGAGETQYF.

This clonotype came up many times. The rearrangement links TRBV5-1 to TRBJ2-5; D is perhaps TRBD1 or TRBD2 (5 bases each). CDR1 and CDR2 from the germline V gene are SGHRS and YFSETQ. The V and J ends lost 4 bases and 2 bases respectively, with 12 bases between them. There are 14 residues in the CDR3. This CDR3 is CASSPGTLQETQYF. CDR3 bases: TGCGCCAGCAGCCCCGGGACCCTTCAAGAGACCCAGTACTTC.

The V gene is TRBV9, the J gene TRBJ2-3; D not resolved. V shed 4 bases and J shed 2 bases, with 14 bases lying between them. The CDR3 has 15 amino acids. The germline CDR1 and CDR2 sequences are SGDLS and YYNGEE. The chain's CDR3 is CASSPRPSTTDTQYF. The CDR3 DNA reads as TGTGCCAGCAGCCCCCGCCCCTCGACCACAGATACGCAGTATTTT.

The sample holds a few counts of this clonotype. The gene calls are TRBV5-1 and TRBJ1-4, with D possibly TRBD1 on 6 matching bases. V dropped 0 bases and J dropped 8 bases, with 11 bases sitting between them. Germline lookup yields CDR1 SGHRS and CDR2 YFSETQ. This CDR3 comprises 14 residues. In nucleotides, the CDR3 is TGCGCCAGCAGCTTGGACAGGGAAGGAGAAAAACTGTTTTTT. Residues: CASSLDREGEKLFF.

This clonotype was picked up a small number of times. The rearrangement links TRBV10-3 to TRBJ2-6; D is unclear. The CDR3 loop spans 16 amino acids. Germline CDR1 ENHRY, CDR2 SYGVKD. The germline V and J ends were trimmed by 0 bases and 0 bases, with 6 bases remaining between them. The CDR3 spells CAISESVGSGANVLTF. The CDR3 DNA reads TGTGCCATCAGTGAGTCGGTAGGCTCTGGGGCCAACGTCCTGACTTTC.

This clonotype showed up just a few times. The chain joins TRBV30 to TRBJ2-2; unclear D gene. The CDR3 spans 14 residues. CDR1 and CDR2 (germline): GTSNPN, SVGIG (reference sequence). V lost 2 bases, J lost 1 base, and 8 bases lay in between. The DNA for the CDR3 is TGTGCCTGGAGTCTCAGCTTGAACACCGGGGAGCTGTTTTTT. Protein sequence: CAWSLSLNTGELFF.

The V and J genes are TRBV28 and TRBJ2-2; 7 bases map to TRBD1. V dropped 5 bases and J dropped 5; count of bases not matched to a gene: 8. The CDR3 covers 15 residues. Germline-derived CDR1 and CDR2 are MDHEN and SYDVKM. The CDR3 DNA follows: TGTGCCAGCAGTCACCGACAGGGCGGGACCGGGGAGCTGTTTTTT. Translation gives CASSHRQGGTGELFF.

This clonotype appeared a few times. The CDR3 sequence is CASCKLPDRDTQYF. CDR3 bases: TGTGCCAGCTGTAAACTACCAGACAGAGATACGCAGTATTTT. The genes are TRBV3-1 and TRBJ2-3, with D tentatively TRBD1 (5 bases). The CDR3 loop spans 14 amino acids. Germline V gene data show CDR1 as LGHDT and CDR2 as YNNKEL (reference sequence). V shed 8 bases and J shed 5 bases, with 17 bases lying between them.

Regarding this clonotype: A read error may produce the germline difference seen at one junction end. The chain links TRBV15 to TRBJ2-5; D possibly corresponds to TRBD2 (7 bases). Per the germline V gene, CDR1 is LNHNV and CDR2 is YYDKDF (reference sequence). CDR3 size: 17 residues. The CDR3, as DNA: TGTGCCACCAGCAGGTTGGGTCCGGGGGGCGGCCAAGAGATCCAGTACTTC. It encodes CATSRLGPGGGQEIQYF.

This clonotype was found many times. The chain couples TRBV21-1 to TRBJ2-5; the D call in the table, TRBD1, was not verified against the DNA. TRBV21-1 is shown as a pseudogene. This CDR3 has 19 amino acids. In DNA form, the CDR3 reads TGTGCCAGCAGCTCGGGCGGTAGGAGAGGGGGCAGGATCCAAGAGACCCAGTACTTC. Translation: CASSSGGRRGGRIQETQYF.

The chain carries TRBV20-1 and TRBJ2-7; a weak D match, TRBD1 (6 bases). Trimming left V 7 bases short and J 0 bases short, with 28 bases between. Germline lookup yields CDR1 DFQATT and CDR2 SNEGSKA (reference sequence). CDR3 length: 18 amino acids. Here the CDR3 reads CSVHYRPNLDSISYEQYF. The CDR3 nucleotides read TGCAGTGTCCACTACCGACCGAACCTGGACAGTATCTCCTACGAGCAGTACTTC.

The CDR3 nucleotides read TGCGCCAGCAGCAGGGACAGGGCTTACCGGGAGCTGTTTTTT. Its translation: CASSRDRAYRELFF. This chain joins TRBV5-1 and TRBJ2-2; 9 bases are a match to TRBD1. CDR1 is SGHRS, CDR2 YFSETQ, per germline. The CDR3 is 14 amino acids. With V trimmed by 4 bases and J by 9 bases, 7 bases remained unmatched.

In this sample, this clonotype turned up a few times. The chain has TRBV6-5 and TRBJ2-7; 10 bases fit TRBD1. The CDR3 consists of 14 residues. V shed 6 bases, J shed 6 bases, and the junction held 8 bases outside the gene matches. Germline CDR1 MNHEY, CDR2 SVGAGI. The CDR3 region has the DNA TGTGCCAGCAGCAGCCCCGGGACAGGGGTCGAGCAGTACTTC. Translating gives CASSSPGTGVEQYF.

Turning to this clonotype: A read error may account for a junction end that differs from germline. The chain carries TRBV7-9 and TRBJ2-7; either TRBD1 or TRBD2 may fit D (5 bases each). Germline V gene sequence: CDR1 SEHNR, CDR2 FQNEAQ (reference sequence). This CDR3 contains 14 residues. The CDR3 bases are TGTCCCAGCAGCTGGGACGGCCCCTCGGGCGAGCAGTACTTC. Translating gives CPSSWDGPSGEQYF.